A selection of T cell receptor beta chains follows, all from one sample in a study of T cells in Graves' hyperthyroidism and ophthalmopathy. TCRdb independently ran MiXCR on the multiplex PCR reads; one entry per CDR3 protein. The sample shows 450,000 to 600,000 distinct CDR3 sequences, 14% of them seen only once. Sequencing used blood. The receptor source for this set is a woman aged 35 to 49 with Graves' hyperthyroidism. CDR3s include the opening cysteine and the closing phenylalanine or tryptophan. D genes are given only for firm matches. Clone size is given for some rows only: seen once, a few or many times, or a class if the clone is expanded.

>many|TRBJ2-2|TRBV4-1|18|TRBD1
TGCGCCAGCAGCCAAGGGGACCCCGGACAGGGTCGGACCGGGGAGCTGTTTTTT
CASSQGDPGQGRTGELFF
>few|TRBJ1-5|TRBV20-1|16|TRBD1
TGCAGTGCTAATGACAGGGGAGGGTCTAGCAATCAGCCCCAGCATTTT
CSANDRGGSSNQPQHF
>NA|TRBJ2-1|TRBV6-2/TRBV6-3|15|TRBD2
TGTGCCAGCAGTTACGGACTAGCAGTTTACAATGAGCAGCTCTTC
CASSYGLAVYNEQLF
>few|TRBJ2-1|TRBV19|15|TRBD2
TGTGCCAGTAGTACGGGACTAGCGGGAGGGAATGAGCAGTTCTTC
CASSTGLAGGNEQFF
>many|TRBJ2-5|TRBV5-6|17|NA
TGTGCCAGCAGCCAGTCGACAGGCGGGGATTACCAAGAGACCCAGTACTTC
CASSQSTGGDYQETQYF
>many|TRBJ1-5|TRBV28|15|TRBD1
TGTGCCAGCAGCAACAGGGGAGGTAGCAATCAGCCCCAGCATTTT
CASSNRGGSNQPQHF
>NA|TRBJ2-4|TRBV24-1|15|NA
TGTGCCACCAGTGACCCCCGAGGGCCGGGAAACATTCAGTACTTC
CATSDPRGPGNIQYF
>few|TRBJ1-5|TRBV12-3/TRBV12-4|14|NA
TGTGCCAGCAGTTTAAAGCAGGACAATCAGCCCCAGCATTTT
CASSLKQDNQPQHF
>many|TRBJ1-4|TRBV3-1|15|NA
TGTGCCAGCAGCCATAACCAGGGGATCCGGGAAAAACTGTTTTTT
CASSHNQGIREKLFF
>many|TRBJ1-1|TRBV28|18|NA
TGTGCCAGTAGGCCTCTAGCGGGGGGGGCAGGGCGCGCCACTGAAGCTTTCTTT
CASRPLAGGAGRATEAFF
>many|TRBJ1-1|TRBV5-1|14|NA
TGCGCCAGCAGCTTGGTGGGTGGTATAGGCGAAGCTTTCTTT
CASSLVGGIGEAFF
>few|TRBJ1-2|TRBV6-1|13|NA
TGTGCCAGCAGATTGGGACCCGAACATGGCTACACCTTC
CASRLGPEHGYTF
>many|TRBJ2-7|TRBV20-1|14|NA
TGCAGTGCTAGAAGCCCAACGAGCTCCTACGAGCAGTACTTC
CSARSPTSSYEQYF
>many|TRBJ1-2|TRBV7-8|15|TRBD1
TGTGCCAGCAGCTTAGCGGGACAGGGTGTGGATGGCTACACCTTC
CASSLAGQGVDGYTF
>few|TRBJ2-3|TRBV6-1|19|TRBD2
TGTGCCAGCAGTGCCCGACTAGCGGGAGGGCCCTTATGGGCAGATACGCAGTATTTT
CASSARLAGGPLWADTQYF
>many|TRBJ2-3|TRBV25-1|16|TRBD2
TGTGCCAGCAGTGAGGGAGCGGGAGTAATTACAGATACGCAGTATTTT
CASSEGAGVITDTQYF
>many|TRBJ2-3|TRBV3-1|16|TRBD1
TGTGCCAGCAGCCAGTCCGGGACAGGGGTCCCAGATACGCAGTATTTT
CASSQSGTGVPDTQYF
>few|TRBJ2-3|TRBV19|15|NA
TGTGCCAGTAGTATTCCGGGAGTCTCTGGAGATACGCAGTATTTT
CASSIPGVSGDTQYF
>NA|TRBJ2-3|TRBV10-1|15|TRBD2
TGCGCCAGCAGTGAACCTAGCGGGAGTACAGATACGCAGTATTTT
CASSEPSGSTDTQYF
>NA|TRBJ1-5|TRBV6-1|15|NA
TGTGCCAGCAGTGAGCTGGGGAGGAACCATCAGCCCCAGCATTTT
CASSELGRNHQPQHF
>many|TRBJ1-2|TRBV6-1|11|NA
TGTGCCAGCAAGGCTAACTATGGCTACACCTTC
CASKANYGYTF
>few|TRBJ2-1|TRBV3-1|17|TRBD2
TGTGCCAGCAGCCAAGACTGGGGACTAGCGGGAGAGGGTGAGCAGTTCTTC
CASSQDWGLAGEGEQFF
>NA|TRBJ2-2|TRBV5-1|14|NA
TGCGCCAGCAGCCAGGCGGGCGAGTACGGGGAGCTGTTTTTT
CASSQAGEYGELFF